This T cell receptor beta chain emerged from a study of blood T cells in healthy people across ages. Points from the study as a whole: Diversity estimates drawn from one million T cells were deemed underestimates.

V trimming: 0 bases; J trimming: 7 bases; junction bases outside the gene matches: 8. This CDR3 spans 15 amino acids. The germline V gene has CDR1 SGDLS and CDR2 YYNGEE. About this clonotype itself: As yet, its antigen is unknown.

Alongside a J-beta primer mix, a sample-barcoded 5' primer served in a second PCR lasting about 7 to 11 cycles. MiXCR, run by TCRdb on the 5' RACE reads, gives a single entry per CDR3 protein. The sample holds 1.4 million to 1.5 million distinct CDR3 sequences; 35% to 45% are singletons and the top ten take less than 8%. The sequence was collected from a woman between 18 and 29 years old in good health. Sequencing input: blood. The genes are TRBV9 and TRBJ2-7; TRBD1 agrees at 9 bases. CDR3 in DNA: TGTGCCAGCAGCGTAGAGGGACAGGGTGACAATGAGCAGTACTTC. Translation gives CASSVEGQGDNEQYF.